This entry lists 9 T cell receptor beta chains sequenced from one sample in a study of molecular identifiers for immune sequencing clone quantification. TCRdb ran MiXCR on the PCR reads and lists one entry per CDR3 protein. The data contain 490,000 or so distinct CDR3 sequences, approximately 25% of them singletons. The sequenced sample consisted of naive CD8+ T cells from blood, with Jurkat cell RNA spiked in. The subset was: FACS-sorted CD8+CD4-CCR7+CD45RA+ naive T cells. The receptors here all came from a human donor in good health. Some libraries in this study had Jurkat cell RNA spiked in.

Only a few counts were recorded for this clonotype. J is TRBJ1-1 and V is TRBV29-1; 7 bases fit TRBD1. Germline CDR1 and CDR2: SQVTM and ANQGSEA. Trimming removed 5 bases from V and 4 bases from J; junction bases left unmatched: 13. The CDR3 runs 15 residues. The CDR3 DNA is TGCAGCGTTTGGCTGCCAGGGGGGTTTAGCACTGAAGCTTTCTTT. Encoded protein: CSVWLPGGFSTEAFF.

In regard to this clonotype: Just one base apart from a much larger clone, this may be a read error. The chain is built from TRBV6-5 and TRBJ1-6; tentatively, D is TRBD1 (5 bases). CDR3 length equals 13 residues. Germline V gives CDR1 MNHEY, CDR2 SVGAGI. CDR3 nucleotides: TGTGCCAGCAGTACCTGGGACGGAGGACCCCCCCACTTT. It specifies CASSTWDGGPPHF.

The chain combines TRBV6-2 or TRBV6-3 with TRBJ2-6; 11 bases match TRBD2. Germline V CDR1 and CDR2: MNHEY, SVGEGT. This CDR3 comprises 18 residues. Trimming removed 7 bases from V and 1 base from J; junction bases left unmatched: 9. The CDR3 region has the DNA TGTGCCAGCACCCAAGGACTAGCGGGCCTGTCTGGGGCCAACGTCCTGACTTTC. Translated: CASTQGLAGLSGANVLTF.

This clonotype was seen ten or more times. The J gene is TRBJ2-7, the V gene TRBV29-1; D unresolved. The CDR3 length is 11 residues. Trimming removed 3 bases at V and 4 bases at J, with 7 bases between. CDR1 and CDR2 from the germline V gene are SQVTM and ANQGSEA. The CDR3 DNA reads as TGCAGCGTTGATGTGGGGTACGAGCAGTACTTC. Residues: CSVDVGYEQYF.

This clonotype was seen a handful of times. This chain joins TRBV21-1 and TRBJ2-3; the D segment call TRBD2 is taken from the table without a DNA check. TRBV21-1 is labeled a pseudogene. CDR3 length: 14 amino acids. CDR3 coding DNA: TGTGCCAGCAGCAAAGCGCGCGGAGGAGATACGCAGTATTTT. Amino acid sequence: CASSKARGGDTQYF.

Notes on this clonotype: This may be a read error: a much more frequent sequence differs by one nucleotide. This chain links TRBV5-1 with TRBJ2-7; the match to TRBD1 covers 11 bases. The CDR3 covers 14 residues. Trimming at V came to 4 bases and at J to 6 bases, leaving 6 bases not matched to a gene. Germline V gene data show CDR1 as SGHRS and CDR2 as YFSETQ. The DNA for the CDR3 is TGCGCCAGCAGCGCCCGGGGACAGGGGGGCGAGCAGTACTTC. It encodes CASSARGQGGEQYF.

CDR3 loop: CASSIALKTNQPQHF. CDR3 in DNA: TGTGCCAGTAGTATCGCCCTTAAGACCAATCAGCCCCAGCATTTT. This chain uses TRBV19 with TRBJ1-5, with D hard to call. Germline values: CDR1 LNHDA, CDR2 SQIVND (reference sequence). Trimming pared 3 bases from V and 3 bases from J, leaving 12 bases between. The CDR3 consists of 15 residues. Full variable domain (outside the CDR3, taken from reference TRBV19 and TRBJ1-5): DGGITQSPKYLFRKEGQNVTLSCEQNLNHDAMYWYRQDPGQGLRLIYYSQIVNDFQKGDIAEGYSVSREKKESFPLTVTSAQKNPTAFYLCASSIALKTNQPQHFGDGTRLSIL.

This clonotype was seen only a few times. The V call is TRBV11-3, the J call TRBJ1-5; tentatively, D is TRBD1 (6 bases). CDR3 size: 15 residues. The germline V gene encodes CDR1 SGHNT and CDR2 YENEEA. V lost 2 bases, J lost 4 bases, and 12 bases lay in between. This CDR3 reads CASSLFQGKNQPQHF. Here the CDR3 DNA reads TGTGCCAGCAGCTTATTTCAGGGGAAGAATCAGCCCCAGCATTTT.

In this sample, this clonotype turned up many times. CDR3 protein: CASSLDRVEAFF. In DNA form, the CDR3 reads TGCGCCAGCAGCTTGGACAGGGTAGAGGCTTTCTTT. The chain links TRBV5-1 to TRBJ1-1, with a weak D call TRBD1 (6 bases). V lost 0 bases and J lost 11, with 11 bases in between. The germline CDR1 and CDR2 sequences are SGHRS and YFSETQ. The CDR3 extends over 12 amino acids.